This T cell receptor (beta chain) was found in a study of graft-versus-host responses after intestinal transplantation (dated by TCRdb to about 2021). Turning to the overall study: Multivisceral, liver-intestinal, or isolated intestinal transplants were received by the recipients. Alloreactive clones were identified by sequencing pre-transplant mixed lymphocyte reaction products and comparing these products with unstimulated pre-transplant donor and recipient T cells. Donor T cell macrochimerism was defined as a peak of at least 4% donor T cells among recipient peripheral blood mononuclear cells. All recipients received anti-thymocyte globulin induction followed by maintenance tacrolimus and steroids for roughly three years. Rather than going through the commercial service, samples from three later patients were sequenced in-house on an Illumina MiSeq and processed with MiXCR. Of the roughly 25 intestinal transplant recipients enrolled in the cohort, one of whom was a retransplant, 3 patients without pretransplant specimens were excluded. After intestinal transplantation, graft-versus-host and host-versus-graft alloreactive T cell clones in the graft, circulation and bone marrow were tracked using bulk TCR-beta CDR3 sequencing. What the research found in general, with its limitations: Early after transplant, declines in HvG clones were associated with peak levels of circulating GvH clones. GvH clones were detected in recipient bone marrow, and some appeared earlier in ileal mucosa or blood, consistent with an intestinal mucosal origin. Conclusions were limited by the relatively low number and heterogeneity of intestinal transplant patients. In the allografts of patients with donor T cell macrochimerism, GvH to HvG T cell clonal ratios were high.

The intended sense of this specimen's time point label: cells obtained before transplantation from donor or recipient. CD3+CD4+ and CD3+CD8+ populations were FACS-sorted from unstimulated pre-transplant donor and recipient cells taken from spleen or lymph nodes. Its CDR3 holds 15 amino acids, cysteine through phenylalanine. The retained sequence is limited to the CDR3, 45 bases, with the frame set at the first base. The V and J ends are trimmed by 0 bases and 0 bases, leaving 9 bases between them. CDR1 and CDR2 are read off the germline V gene as SGHRS and YFSETQ. The library was made by the immunoSEQ multiplex PCR assay. For most patients, genomic DNA was isolated with the Qiagen DNeasy Blood and Tissue Kit and sent frozen to Adaptive Biotechnologies for TCR sequencing. High-throughput TCR-beta CDR3 sequencing of genomic DNA from most patients was performed by Adaptive Biotechnologies. The paper's processing steps were these. TCR sequencing data for some 17 patients were retrieved from Adaptive's ImmunoSEQ software; three other patients were processed with MiXCR and VDJtools. CD4 versus CD8 sorting errors were corrected by removing sequences found in both subsets at a frequency ratio below 5:1. CDR3 nucleotide sequences shared between donor and recipient were removed because the origin of such sequences could not be assigned. To be classed as alloreactive, a clone needed at least 2-fold expansion over unstimulated cells and a minimum CFSE-low frequency of 0.002% (template counts) or 0.001% (read counts). Clones were considered mappable if detected in sequenced pre-transplant spleen, lymph node, or MLR CFSE-low populations of the donor or recipient. Cumulative frequency of alloreactive clones was calculated as a percentage of all sequences weighted by copy number. The table was pulled from immuneACCESS by TCRdb, which kept in-frame rearrangements only. Such tables lose some clones; where checked, under half of the loss comes from unresolved V genes, and the rest has no known cause. D and trimming were read from the DNA, whereas the V and J calls and clone size are those reported in that table. The sample table shows about 120,000 clones, and 90% to 95% are seen once. The top ten clonotypes cover around 0.12% of the sample.

Turning to this clone: It has no known antigen specificity. No much larger clone is present one base from it, and per-base qualities are unavailable.

The chain is made from TRBV5-1 and TRBJ1-1; the D gene lacks a confident call. The sequence came from a human donor who received an intestinal transplant. The sample here was unstimulated CD4+ T cells sorted from spleen or lymph node cells, taken before intestinal transplant. The CDR3 reads CASSLVSTLNTEAFF. In nucleotide form, the sequence is TGCGCCAGCAGCTTGGTTTCTACTTTGAACACTGAAGCTTTCTTT.